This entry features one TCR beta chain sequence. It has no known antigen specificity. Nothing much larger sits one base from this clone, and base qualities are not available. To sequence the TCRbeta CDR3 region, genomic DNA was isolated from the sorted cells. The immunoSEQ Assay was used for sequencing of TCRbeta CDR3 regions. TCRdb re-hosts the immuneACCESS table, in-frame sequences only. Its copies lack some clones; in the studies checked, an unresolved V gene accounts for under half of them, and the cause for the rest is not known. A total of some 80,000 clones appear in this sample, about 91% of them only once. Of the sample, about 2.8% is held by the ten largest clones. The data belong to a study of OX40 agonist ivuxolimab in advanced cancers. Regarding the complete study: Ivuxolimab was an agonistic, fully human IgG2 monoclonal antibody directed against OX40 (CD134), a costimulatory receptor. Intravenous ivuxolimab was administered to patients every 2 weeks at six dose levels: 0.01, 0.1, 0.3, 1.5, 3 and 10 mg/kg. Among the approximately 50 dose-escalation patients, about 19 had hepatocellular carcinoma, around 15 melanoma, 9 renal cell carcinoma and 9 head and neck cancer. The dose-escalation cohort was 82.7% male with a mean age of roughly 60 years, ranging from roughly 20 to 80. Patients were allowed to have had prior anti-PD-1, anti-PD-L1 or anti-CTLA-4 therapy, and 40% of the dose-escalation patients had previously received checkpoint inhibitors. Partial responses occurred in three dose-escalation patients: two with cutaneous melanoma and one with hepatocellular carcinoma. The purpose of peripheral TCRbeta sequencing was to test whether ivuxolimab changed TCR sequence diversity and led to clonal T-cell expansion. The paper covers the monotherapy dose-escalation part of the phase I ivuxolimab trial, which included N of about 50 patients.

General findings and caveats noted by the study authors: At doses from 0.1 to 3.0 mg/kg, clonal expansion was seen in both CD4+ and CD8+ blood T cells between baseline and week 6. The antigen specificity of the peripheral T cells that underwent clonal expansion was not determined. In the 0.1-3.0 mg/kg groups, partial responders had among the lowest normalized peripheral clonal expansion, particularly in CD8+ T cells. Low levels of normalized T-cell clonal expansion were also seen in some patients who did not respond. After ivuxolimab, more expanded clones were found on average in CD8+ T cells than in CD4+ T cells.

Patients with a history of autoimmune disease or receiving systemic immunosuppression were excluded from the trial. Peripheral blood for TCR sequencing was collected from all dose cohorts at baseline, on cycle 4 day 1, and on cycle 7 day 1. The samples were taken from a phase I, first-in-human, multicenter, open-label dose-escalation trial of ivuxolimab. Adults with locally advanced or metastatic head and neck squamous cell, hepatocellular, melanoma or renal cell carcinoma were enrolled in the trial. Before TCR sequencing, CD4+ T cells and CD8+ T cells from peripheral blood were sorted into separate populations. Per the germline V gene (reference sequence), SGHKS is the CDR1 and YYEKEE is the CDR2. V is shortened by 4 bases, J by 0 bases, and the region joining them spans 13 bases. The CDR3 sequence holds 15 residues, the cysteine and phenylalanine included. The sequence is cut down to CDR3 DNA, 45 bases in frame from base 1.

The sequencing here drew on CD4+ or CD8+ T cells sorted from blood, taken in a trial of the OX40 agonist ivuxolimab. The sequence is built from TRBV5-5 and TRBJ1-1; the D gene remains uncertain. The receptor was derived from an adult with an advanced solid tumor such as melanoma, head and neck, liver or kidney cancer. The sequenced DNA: TGTGCCAGCAGCACAAGAACAACGATGAACACTGAAGCTTTCTTT. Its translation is CASSTRTTMNTEAFF. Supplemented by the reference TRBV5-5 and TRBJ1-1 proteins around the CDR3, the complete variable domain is DAGVTQSPTHLIKTRGQQVTLRCSPISGHKSVSWYQQVLGQGPQFIFQYYEKEERGRGNFPDRFSARQFPNYSSELNVNALLLGDSALYLCASSTRTTMNTEAFFGQGTRLTVV.